This passage covers 25 T cell receptor beta chains from one sample sequenced in a study of T cells after yellow fever vaccination. TCRdb re-called the 5' RACE reads with MiXCR, one entry per CDR3 protein. The repertoire consists of some 500,000 distinct CDR3 sequences, with about 14% occurring once and the leading ten covering around an eighth. Material: PBMCs, obtained on the day of the yellow fever booster vaccination. All receptors come from a man aged 30 to 39 who received the YFV17D yellow fever vaccine.

This clonotype was seen a handful of times. The CDR3 coding sequence is TGTGCCATCAGTGGGGGACTAGCGGGTCCTGAGAGCTCCTACAATGAGCAGTTCTTC. Protein: CAISGGLAGPESSYNEQFF. The chain links TRBV10-3 to TRBJ2-1; TRBD2 aligns across 12 bases. The germline V gene has CDR1 ENHRY and CDR2 SYGVKD. V was pared by 4 bases and J by 0 bases, with 10 bases of the junction left unmatched. The CDR3 has 19 amino acids.

The chain employs TRBV10-3 and TRBJ1-2; 7 bases match TRBD1. The CDR3 is 11 amino acids. V gave up 7 bases and J gave up 8 bases; unmatched junction bases: 4. The germline CDR1 and CDR2 sequences are ENHRY and SYGVKD. The CDR3 region is CAINQGGGYTF. The CDR3 coding sequence is TGTGCCATCAACCAGGGGGGCGGCTACACCTTC.

CDR3 nucleotides: TGTGCCAGCAGCTTTTCTAGCGGGAGGTTAGAAGGGCAGTACTTC. As protein: CASSFSSGRLEGQYF. V gene TRBV7-2 combines with J gene TRBJ2-7; 11 bases agree with TRBD2. There are 15 residues in the CDR3. The germline V gene encodes CDR1 SGHTA and CDR2 FQGNSA. The V and J ends lost 3 bases and 9 bases, in that order; junction bases with no gene match: 10.

This clonotype was seen a handful of times. This rearrangement joins TRBV18 to TRBJ2-1, with D possibly TRBD2 on 6 matching bases. There are 12 residues in the CDR3. With 1 base removed from V and 10 bases from J, the gap between germline ends came to 8 bases. CDR1 and CDR2 from the germline V gene are KGHSH and LQKENI. The DNA of the CDR3 is TGTGCCAGCTCACCACGACGGGAGGAGCAGTTCTTC. Amino acids: CASSPRREEQFF. The full variable domain, in which reference TRBV18 and TRBJ2-1 provide the parts outside the CDR3, is NAGVMQNPRHLVRRRGQEARLRCSPMKGHSHVYWYRQLPEEGLKFMVYLQKENIIDESGMPKERFSAEFPKEGPSILRIQQVVRGDSAAYFCASSPRREEQFFGPGTRLTVL.

The chain uses TRBV12-3 or TRBV12-4 and TRBJ2-7; D gene uncertain. This CDR3 has 15 residues. V lost 4 bases to trimming and J lost 2 bases, with 15 bases between them. The CDR3 DNA follows: TGTGCCAGCAGTTCGGACGGTTACGGTGCCTACGAGCAGTACTTC. Translation: CASSSDGYGAYEQYF.

Details on this clonotype: A read error is possible here, since a much larger clone lies one base away. V usage is TRBV3-1 and J usage is TRBJ2-7; no clear D. The CDR3 consists of 13 residues. In germline, CDR1 is LGHDT, CDR2 YNNKEL (reference sequence). CDR3 nucleotides: TGTGCCAGCAGCCAAGGGGCCTCTTCCGAGCTGTACTTC. As protein: CASSQGASSELYF.

V and J are TRBV12-3 or TRBV12-4 and TRBJ2-3, with no clear D. This CDR3 is 11 amino acids long. The V end lost 8 bases, the J end lost 15 bases, and 18 bases lay between the germline ends. Here the CDR3 DNA reads TGTGCCAGCTGTCTCCGAGCCCTACGTTATTTT. This gives the protein CASCLRALRYF.

This clonotype was counted between two and nine times. The V gene is TRBV7-2, the J gene TRBJ1-6; possible D gene TRBD1, 6 bases. In germline, CDR1 is SGHTA, CDR2 FQGNSA. This CDR3 has 16 amino acids. Trimming shortened V by 4 bases and J by 8 bases, and 18 bases separated the two germline ends. In DNA form, the CDR3 reads TGTGCCAGCAGCTCATCCTTGGGGGGCACCTATTCACCCCTCCACTTT. Protein: CASSSSLGGTYSPLHF.

The V and J genes are TRBV10-3 and TRBJ1-1, with D tentatively TRBD1 (5 bases). Between the trimmed V and J ends, which lost 6 bases and 3 bases, there was a span of 17 bases. In germline, CDR1 is ENHRY, CDR2 SYGVKD. The CDR3 has 15 residues. Here the CDR3 DNA reads TGTGCCATCAGGGGGACGCCCGGAGGGTACACTGAAGCTTTCTTT. It specifies CAIRGTPGGYTEAFF.

This clonotype was seen a handful of times. The gene calls are TRBV14 and TRBJ2-1; weak D call: TRBD2 (5 bases). This CDR3 region has 15 residues. The germline gives CDR1 SGHDN, CDR2 FVKESK. V lost 0 bases, J lost 6 bases, and 12 bases lay in between. Here the CDR3 DNA reads TGTGCCAGCAGCCAAGATATGCTAGCATCCAATGAGCAGTTCTTC. As protein: CASSQDMLASNEQFF.

This clonotype came up a few times. The CDR3 DNA is TGTGCCAGCAGCCTGACAGGCTCGAGGGTTGGCTACACCTTC. Translated, it gives CASSLTGSRVGYTF. This chain connects TRBV28 to TRBJ1-2; perhaps TRBD1 as D (6 bases). This CDR3 spans 14 amino acids. Germline values: CDR1 MDHEN, CDR2 SYDVKM. The V gene lost 6 bases and the J gene lost 7 bases, with 18 bases spanning the gap.

There are a few counts of this clonotype. The rearrangement links TRBV7-9 to TRBJ1-5; D is perhaps TRBD1 (6 bases). The germline V gene has CDR1 SEHNR and CDR2 FQNEAQ (reference sequence). This CDR3 has 12 amino acids. CDR3 nucleotides: TGTGCAGCTGGGAGGGGGAATCAGCCCCAGCATTTT. Translated: CAAGRGNQPQHF. The whole variable domain, filled in from reference TRBV7-9 and TRBJ1-5, reads DTGVSQNPRHKITKRGQNVTFRCDPISEHNRLYWYRQTLGQGPEFLTYFQNEAQLEKSRLLSDRFSAERPKGSFSTLEIQRTEQGDSAMYLCAAGRGNQPQHFGDGTRLSIL.

This clonotype has just a few counts. V usage is TRBV5-4 and J usage is TRBJ2-3, with 7 positions matching TRBD2. Germline values: CDR1 SGHNT, CDR2 YYREEE (reference sequence). There are 16 residues in the CDR3. V shed 10 bases, J shed 0 bases, and the junction held 14 bases outside the gene matches. The CDR3: CAGQGWPSGSTDTQYF. In DNA, the CDR3 is TGTGCCGGCCAAGGGTGGCCTAGCGGTAGCACAGATACGCAGTATTTT. Together with reference TRBV5-4 and TRBJ2-3, the CDR3 gives the full variable domain: ETGVTQSPTHLIKTRGQQVTLRCSSQSGHNTVSWYQQALGQGPQFIFQYYREEENGRGNFPPRFSGLQFPNYSSELNVNALELDDSALYLCAGQGWPSGSTDTQYFGPGTRLTVL.

This clonotype turned up a few times. The V gene is TRBV7-2, the J gene TRBJ2-7, with D maybe TRBD1 (5 bases). Trimming pared 1 base from V and 5 bases from J, leaving 12 bases between. Germline-derived CDR1 and CDR2 are SGHTA and FQGNSA. This CDR3 contains 14 residues. The CDR3 here is CASSLDQGRNEQYF. The CDR3 coding sequence is TGTGCCAGCAGCTTAGACCAGGGCCGAAACGAGCAGTACTTC.

In its sample, this clonotype was seen a few times. V is TRBV24-1 and J is TRBJ2-1; 10 bases agree with TRBD2. The V segment lost 1 base and the J segment 0 bases; nucleotides outside the gene matches: 5. The CDR3 covers 18 residues. Germline CDR1 reads KGHDR; CDR2 reads SFDVKD. DNA for the CDR3: TGTGCCACCAGTGATTTTCGGACTAGCGGAAGCTCCTACAATGAGCAGTTCTTC. It codes for CATSDFRTSGSSYNEQFF.

This clonotype was seen a handful of times. This chain connects TRBV7-9 to TRBJ2-5; D not certain. This CDR3 has 15 amino acids. CDR1 and CDR2 (germline): SEHNR, FQNEAQ (reference sequence). V lost 1 base and J lost 1, with 10 bases in between. The CDR3 here is CASSLGDRSQETQYF. For the CDR3, the DNA is TGTGCCAGCAGCTTAGGAGACCGATCCCAAGAGACCCAGTACTTC.

In this sample, this clonotype turned up a few times. This rearrangement joins TRBV6-5 to TRBJ1-6; the D is unclear. The germline CDR1 and CDR2 sequences are MNHEY and SVGAGI. The CDR3 totals 16 residues. Trimming removed 2 bases at V and 0 bases at J, with 8 bases between. CDR3 residues: CASSYDGRSYNSPLHF. CDR3 coding DNA: TGTGCCAGCAGTTACGACGGGCGCTCCTATAATTCACCCCTCCACTTT.

This clonotype was seen at least ten times. The J gene is TRBJ2-7, the V gene TRBV6-6, with D uncertain. Trimming left V 5 bases short and J 3 bases short, with 11 bases between. This CDR3 is 13 amino acids long. Germline V gene lookup returns CDR1 MNHNY and CDR2 SVGAGI (reference sequence). The CDR3 DNA is TGTGCCAGCAGTATTGGGCCGAACTACGAGCAGTACTTC. This encodes CASSIGPNYEQYF.

The sample holds many counts of this clonotype. CDR3 nucleotides: TGTGCCAGCAGAAAGGGGGTCGGCTACAATGAGCAGTTCTTC. Residues: CASRKGVGYNEQFF. V usage is TRBV3-1 and J usage is TRBJ2-1, with D possibly TRBD1 on 6 matching bases. Germline values: CDR1 LGHDT, CDR2 YNNKEL (reference sequence). The CDR3 consists of 14 residues. V lost 6 bases and J lost 3, with 12 bases in between.

This clonotype showed up just a few times. This sequence joins TRBV5-6 and TRBJ2-7; 13 nucleotides match TRBD2. V dropped 5 bases and J dropped 2; count of bases not matched to a gene: 4. This CDR3 is 15 amino acids long. Germline CDR1 and CDR2: SGHDT and YYEEEE. The chain's CDR3 is CASSQLAGGAYEQYF. The DNA of the CDR3 is TGTGCCAGCAGTCAACTAGCGGGAGGGGCCTACGAGCAGTACTTC. The full variable domain, completed using reference TRBV5-6 and TRBJ2-7, is DAGVTQSPTHLIKTRGQQVTLRCSPKSGHDTVSWYQQALGQGPQFIFQYYEEEERQRGNFPDRFSGHQFPNYSSELNVNALLLGDSALYLCASSQLAGGAYEQYFGPGTRLTVT.

This clonotype has just a few counts. The chain combines TRBV7-3 with TRBJ1-1; D not certain. V lost 0 bases to trimming and J lost 4 bases, with 9 bases between them. The CDR3 length is 14 residues. Germline-derived CDR1 and CDR2 are SGHTA and FQGTGA. CDR3: CASSLTSSTTEAFF. The CDR3 DNA follows: TGTGCCAGCAGCTTAACGTCATCGACCACTGAAGCTTTCTTT.

For the CDR3, the DNA is TGTGCCAGCAGCCGACGGGGACTAGCCACAGATACGCAGTATTTT. Translation: CASSRRGLATDTQYF. J is TRBJ2-3 and V is TRBV6-1; 9 bases match TRBD2. V lost 6 bases and J lost 2; bases outside the gene matches: 6. The CDR3 is 15 residues long. Per the germline V gene, CDR1 is MNHNS and CDR2 is SASEGT.

There are a few counts of this clonotype. The chain links TRBV7-8 to TRBJ2-7; 10 bases match TRBD2. CDR1 SGHVS and CDR2 FQNEAQ come from the germline V gene. Unmatched junction bases numbered 3, after V lost 5 bases and J lost 2 bases. CDR3 length: 14 residues. CDR3 sequence reads: CASSGLAEPYEQYF. The CDR3 DNA sequence: TGTGCCAGCAGCGGACTAGCGGAACCCTACGAGCAGTACTTC.

The chain recombines TRBV10-3 with TRBJ1-6, with TRBD1 as a possible D gene (5 bases). The V gene's germline CDR1 is ENHRY and CDR2 SYGVKD. V shed 2 bases and J shed 6 bases, with 11 bases lying between them. The CDR3 has 15 amino acids. In DNA form, the CDR3 reads TGTGCCATCAGTGAGCAAATAGGGGTTAATTCACCCCTCCACTTT. This sequence encodes CAISEQIGVNSPLHF.

This clonotype showed up just a few times. This chain connects TRBV6-5 to TRBJ2-7, with 10 bases identical to TRBD1. Germline V gene sequence: CDR1 MNHEY, CDR2 SVGAGI. Trimming took 4 bases from V and 3 from J; bases not matched to a gene: 6. The CDR3 contains 15 residues. The CDR3 spells CASSWGTGENYEQYF. CDR3 coding DNA: TGTGCCAGCAGTTGGGGGACAGGGGAGAACTACGAGCAGTACTTC.